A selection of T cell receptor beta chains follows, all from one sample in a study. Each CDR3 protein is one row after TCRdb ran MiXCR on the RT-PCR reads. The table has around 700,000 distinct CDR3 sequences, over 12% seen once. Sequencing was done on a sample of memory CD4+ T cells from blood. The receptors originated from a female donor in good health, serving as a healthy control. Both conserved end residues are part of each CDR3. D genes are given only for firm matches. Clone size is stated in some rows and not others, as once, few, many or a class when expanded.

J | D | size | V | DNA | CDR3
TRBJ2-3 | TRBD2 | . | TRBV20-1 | TGCAGTGCTAGGGCACTAGCGGGGGCAGATACGCAGTATTTT | CSARALAGADTQYF
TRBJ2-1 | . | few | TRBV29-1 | TGCAGCGTTGAGGGCAGGGCTTCGACCGGCTACAATGAGCAGTTCTTC | CSVEGRASTGYNEQFF
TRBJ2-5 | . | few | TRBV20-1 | TGCAGTGCTAGTGGGCCTGGGGCGACAGGGACCCAGTACTTC | CSASGPGATGTQYF
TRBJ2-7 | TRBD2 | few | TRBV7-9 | TGTGCCAGCCTCGTTGCGGGAGGTATCTACGAGCAGTACTTC | CASLVAGGIYEQYF
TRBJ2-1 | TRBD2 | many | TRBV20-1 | TGCAGCGGAGGCGGGGGAGGGTACAATGAGCAGTTCTTC | CSGGGGGYNEQFF
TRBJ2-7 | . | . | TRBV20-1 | TGCAGTGCTAGAGATCAGACTCCTTTGGCCCCCTACGAGCAGTACTTC | CSARDQTPLAPYEQYF
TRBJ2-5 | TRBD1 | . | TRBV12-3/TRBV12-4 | TGTGCCAGCAGGGAGACAGGGGTGGAGACCCAGTACTTC | CASRETGVETQYF
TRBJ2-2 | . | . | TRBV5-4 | TGTGCCAGCAGCCCAGATCCCGCGAACACCGGGGAGCTGTTTTTT | CASSPDPANTGELFF
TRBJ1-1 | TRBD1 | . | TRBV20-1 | TGCAGTGCAATAACCGGGACAGGGGGCGAAAGGGCTGAAGCTTTCTTT | CSAITGTGGERAEAFF
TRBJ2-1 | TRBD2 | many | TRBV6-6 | TGTGCCAGCAGTTCCGGACTAGCGGGAGCACCCAATGAGCAGTTCTTC | CASSSGLAGAPNEQFF
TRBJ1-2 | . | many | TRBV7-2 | TGTGCCAGCAGCTTAGTGGGTGGACAGCTCTATGGCTACACCTTC | CASSLVGGQLYGYTF
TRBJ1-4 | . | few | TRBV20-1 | TGCAGTGCGCCACTACAGGGACCTAATGAAAAACTGTTTTTT | CSAPLQGPNEKLFF
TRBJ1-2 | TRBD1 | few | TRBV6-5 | TGTGCCAGCAGTCCCCGACAATTTAAACAGGGGTTGGCCTATGGCTACACCTTC | CASSPRQFKQGLAYGYTF
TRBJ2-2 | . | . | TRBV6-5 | TGTGCCAGCAGTTTAGTGAAAAACAGCGGGCGGGAGCTGTTTTTT | CASSLVKNSGRELFF
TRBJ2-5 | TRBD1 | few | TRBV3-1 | TGTGCCAGCAGCCAAGAAGTGTTTGGGGGACAGATAAAAGAGACCCAGTACTTC | CASSQEVFGGQIKETQYF
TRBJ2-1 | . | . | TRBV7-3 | TGTGCCAGCAGCCAGACGGGACGGACTCCCAATGAGCAGTTCTTC | CASSQTGRTPNEQFF
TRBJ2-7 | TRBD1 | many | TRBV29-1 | TGCAGCGGCGGGACAGGGGCAGGGTACGAGCAGTACTTC | CSGGTGAGYEQYF
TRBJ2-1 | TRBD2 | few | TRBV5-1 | TGCGCCAGCAGCTCCTTTAGCGGGAGCTACAATGAGCAGTTCTTC | CASSSFSGSYNEQFF
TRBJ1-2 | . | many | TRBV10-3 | TGTGCCATCAGTGTGGAGACAGATTATGGCTACACCTTC | CAISVETDYGYTF
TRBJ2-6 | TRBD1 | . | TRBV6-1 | TGTGCCAGCAGTGAATTCCGGGGGACAGGCTCTGGGGCCAACGTCCTGACTTTC | CASSEFRGTGSGANVLTF
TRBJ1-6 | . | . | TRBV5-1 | TGCGCCAGCAGCTCGGAAAGCGCCGGCAGTTCACCCCTCCACTTT | CASSSESAGSSPLHF
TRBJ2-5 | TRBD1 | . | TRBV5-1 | TGCGCCAGCAGCTGGACAGGAGAGACCCAGTACTTC | CASSWTGETQYF
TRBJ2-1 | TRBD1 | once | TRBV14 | TGTGCCAGCAGCTCCGGGACAGGGGCGTGGAATGAGCAGTTCTTC | CASSSGTGAWNEQFF
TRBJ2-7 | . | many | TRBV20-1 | TGCAGTGCTCCCCGGGACAACTCCTACGAGCAGTACTTC | CSAPRDNSYEQYF
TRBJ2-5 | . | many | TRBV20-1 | TGCAGTGCACCGCCCGGGGGAGAGACCCAGTACTTC | CSAPPGGETQYF
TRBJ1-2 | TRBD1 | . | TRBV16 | TGTGCCAGCAGCCAATCGAGGGACAGGGGGAACTATGGCTACACCTTC | CASSQSRDRGNYGYTF
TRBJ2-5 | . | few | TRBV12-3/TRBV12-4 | TGTGCCAGCAGTTTATCACGCCACGAGACCCAGTACTTC | CASSLSRHETQYF
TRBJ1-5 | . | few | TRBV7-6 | TGTGCCAGCAGCTTACTCCCGGGAGGTCGACAGCCCCAGCATTTT | CASSLLPGGRQPQHF
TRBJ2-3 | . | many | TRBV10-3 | TGTGCCATCAGTGAGAGGGACATTGGCACATATACGCAGTATTTT | CAISERDIGTYTQYF
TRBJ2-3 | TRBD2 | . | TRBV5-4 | TGTGCCAGCAGCTTGGACCTAGCGGGGGGGCCCAGAGATACGCAGTATTTT | CASSLDLAGGPRDTQYF
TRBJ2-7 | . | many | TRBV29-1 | TGCAGCGTTGAAGGGACTTACTCCTACGAGCAGTACTTC | CSVEGTYSYEQYF
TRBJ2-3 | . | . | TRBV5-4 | TGTGCCAGCGCTCGAGAGCTCACAGATACGCAGTATTTT | CASARELTDTQYF
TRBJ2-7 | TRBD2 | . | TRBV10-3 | TGTGCCATCCGACCACTAGCGGGAGGGCCTTACGAGCAGTACTTC | CAIRPLAGGPYEQYF
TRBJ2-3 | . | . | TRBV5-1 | TGCGCCAGCAGCCACACGCCTTCAGGGGAGGCAGATACGCAGTATTTT | CASSHTPSGEADTQYF
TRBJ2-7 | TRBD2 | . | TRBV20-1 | TGCAGTGCTAGAGTCCCCCCGGGACTAGCGGAGGGCTGGGAGCAGTACTTC | CSARVPPGLAEGWEQYF
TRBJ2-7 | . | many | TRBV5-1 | TGCGCCAGCAGCTCTGACAAAACTATCTACGAGCAGTACTTC | CASSSDKTIYEQYF
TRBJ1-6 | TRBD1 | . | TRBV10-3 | TGTGCCGCAGCTGTGGGACAGGGAAATTCACCCCTCCACTTT | CAAAVGQGNSPLHF